The clone carrying this T cell receptor (beta chain) has just one count. The CDR3 covers 14 residues. V dropped 5 bases and J dropped 2 bases, with 13 bases sitting between them. The germline V gene has CDR1 SGHDT and CDR2 YYEEEE. The table came from immunoSEQ multiplex PCR; TCRdb's copy has only in-frame clones and leaves some out. The data contain 180,000 or so clones, 75% to 90% of them seen just once; the ten biggest clones take up 4.4%. This sample is part of a study of blood T cell repertoires in COVID-19. Across the study: From T cells, B-cell-depleted T cells, or PBMCs came the material, which was cDNA or gDNA.

Participants were aged about 18 to 89 years from about two dozen US areas. Assignments of participants to cohorts depended upon their own reported clinical history. The chain carries TRBV5-6 and TRBJ1-2; D unclear. The source material was PBMCs or T cells enriched from blood (not recorded which). The receptor was derived from a woman in her forties or fifties who had recovered from COVID-19. This CDR3 reads CASRLSGSNYGYTF. The DNA for the CDR3 is TGTGCCAGCAGATTATCGGGGTCCAACTATGGCTACACCTTC.